The 3 T cell receptor beta chains presented below share a single source sample, sequenced in a study of beta chain features in type 1 diabetes. Findings and limits, study-wide: TCRB CDR3s from Type 1 diabetes patients were moderately but significantly shorter in all four CD4+ subsets.

Sequencing targeted expressed TCRB transcripts, as all isolated RNA had been reverse transcribed. Assay: immunoSEQ multiplex PCR; the TCRdb copy retains only in-frame clones and omits some. The sample shows around 41,000 clones, 66% of them seen only once. Their cognate antigens are unknown. The source material was Tregs from blood. Every receptor here comes from a man aged 25 to 45 with type 1 diabetes. Some clones in this sample may be carry-over from other donors' samples.

The chain joins TRBV4-1 to TRBJ1-5, with D unclear. Between the trimmed V and J ends, which lost 6 bases and 5 bases, there was a span of 14 bases. Per the germline V gene, CDR1 is MGHRA and CDR2 is YSYEKL. This CDR3 comprises 14 residues. CDR3 in amino acids: CASRQPKSDQPQHF. CDR3 sequence (DNA): TGCGCCAGCAGACAGCCGAAGTCGGATCAGCCCCAGCATTTT.

The chain joins TRBV2 to TRBJ2-7, with 8 positions matching TRBD1. Germline CDR1 reads SNHLY; CDR2 reads FYNNEI. The ends lost 5 bases at V and 3 bases at J; junction bases unmatched: 9. The CDR3 runs 15 residues. The CDR3 sequence is CASSFSQGGFYEQYF. CDR3 nucleotides: TGTGCCAGCAGTTTTTCACAGGGGGGCTTCTACGAGCAGTACTTC.

This clone was seen more than once but under ten times. The CDR3 DNA sequence: TGTGCCAGCAGTGTACAGGGCACTGAAGCTTTCTTT. Its translation is CASSVQGTEAFF. V usage is TRBV2 and J usage is TRBJ1-1, with D perhaps TRBD1 (6 bases). Trimming pared 4 bases from V and 4 bases from J, leaving 7 bases between. This CDR3 has 12 residues. The germline V gene has CDR1 SNHLY and CDR2 FYNNEI.